These 4 T cell receptor beta chains were all obtained from the same sample, sequenced in a study of tissue T cells after allogeneic stem cell transplantation. Assay used: immunoSEQ multiplex PCR; TCRdb lists only in-frame clones, some missing. The table shows thousands of clones, with roughly 50% occurring only once. Noted time point: mouse harvest day 7 after allogeneic transplant. Tail vein injection delivered 10^7 T-cell-depleted bone marrow cells and 10^6 splenic CD5+ T cells. Sequenced: spleen. These receptors all come from a female BALB/c mouse given C57BL/6 T cells with graft-versus-host disease after an allogeneic hematopoietic cell transplant.

There are a few counts of this clone. Germline and genes: mouse. The read stops 1 residue short of the end of the CDR3; the missing end is completed from the germline J gene. The V gene is TRBV13-1, the J gene TRBJ2-1; perhaps TRBD1 as D (6 bases). CDR1 NSHNY and CDR2 SYGAGN come from the germline V gene. This CDR3 comprises 14 residues. V lost 2 bases and J 3 bases, leaving 9 bases between the germline ends. The CDR3 bases that were read are TGTGCCAGCAGTGAAGGGGGTCTCTATGCTGAGCAGTTC. Protein sequence: CASSEGGLYAEQF. The full-length CDR3 reads as CASSEGGLYAEQFF.

This clone was recorded a few times. Mouse germline and gene names are used. The sequence runs out 1 residue before the end of the CDR3; the remainder is reconstructed from the germline J gene. The chain couples TRBV19 to TRBJ2-2; D perhaps matches TRBD1 (5 bases). The V gene's germline CDR1 is FNHDT and CDR2 SITEND (reference sequence). Trimming left V 6 bases short and J 0 bases short, with 18 bases between. This CDR3 has 17 amino acids. CDR3 loop: CASTLGQGLANTGQLYF. The CDR3 DNA, read in part, is TGTGCCAGCACCCTCGGCCAGGGCCTTGCAAACACCGGGCAGCTCTAC. Together with reference TRBV19 and TRBJ2-2, the CDR3 gives the full variable domain: GGIITQTPKFLIGQEGQKLTLKCQQNFNHDTMYWYRQDSGKGLRLIYYSITENDLQKGDLSEGYDASREKKSSFSLTVTSAQKNEMAVFLCASTLGQGLANTGQLYFGEGSKLTVL.

Comments on this clone: Mouse germline and gene names are used. The CDR3 is cut off 1 residue early in the read; its end comes from the germline J gene. V usage is TRBV26 and J usage is TRBJ2-1; 9 bases line up with TRBD2. V lost 0 bases to trimming and J lost 5 bases; unmatched junction nucleotides: 2. Germline V gene sequence: CDR1 KGHPV, CDR2 FQNQEV (reference sequence). This CDR3 has 15 residues. This CDR3 reads CASSLSNWGDAEQFF. The CDR3 DNA, read in part, is TGTGCCAGCAGTCTGTCGAACTGGGGGGATGCTGAGCAGTTC.

Turning to this clone: Mouse gene names apply. The read falls 1 residue short of the CDR3 end, and the missing part is taken from the germline J gene. J is TRBJ2-1 and V is TRBV17, with 9 positions matching TRBD2. Germline loops: CDR1 MNHDT, CDR2 YYDKIL. The CDR3 runs to 15 residues. With 3 bases clipped from V and 1 base from J, the junction kept 1 base outside the gene matches. The CDR3 region is CASSRDWGNYAEQFF. The CDR3 DNA, read in part, is TGTGCTAGCAGTAGGGACTGGGGAAACTATGCTGAGCAGTTC.